The present entry profiles one T cell receptor beta chain with its context. CDR1 and CDR2 (germline): LGHNA, YNFKEQ. The trim removed 3 bases at V and 8 bases at J, leaving 8 bases unmatched. The CDR3 consists of 15 residues. The PCR employed 60 Vbeta primers together with 13 Jbeta primers. Libraries were prepared by immunoSEQ multiplex PCR; TCRdb keeps only in-frame clonotypes and omits some of them. Of approximately 190,000 clones listed, 70% to 80% are singletons. The data were taken from a study of cytomegalovirus exposure and HLA in healthy donors. This clonotype was sampled from a woman aged 25 to 39 in good health and CMV-seropositive. Sequenced input: PBMCs. This chain connects TRBV4-2 to TRBJ1-4, with 8 nucleotides matching TRBD1. CDR3 sequence: CASSQVTGVGEKLFF. CDR3 coding DNA: TGTGCCAGCAGCCAGGTGACAGGGGTCGGGGAAAAACTGTTTTTT.